This T cell receptor beta chain was identified in a study of T cell changes during pregnancy in multiple sclerosis. TCRdb's table, derived via immunoSEQ multiplex PCR, lists solely in-frame clones and lacks some. The table lists tens of thousands of clones, approximately 92% of them singletons. The CDR3 contains 14 residues. The germline V gene has CDR1 MDHEN and CDR2 SYDVKM. Between the trimmed V and J ends, which lost 2 bases and 3 bases, there was a span of 10 bases. The source of this sequence is a female donor in good health, enrolled as a control in a pregnancy study. The V and J genes are TRBV28 and TRBJ1-1; no definite D call. The sample here was peripheral blood, taken in the third trimester of pregnancy. The DNA of the CDR3 is TGTGCCAGCAGTTTAAGCCTAATGGACACTGAAGCTTTCTTT. Translated, it gives CASSLSLMDTEAFF.